Listed below are T cell receptor beta chains from one sample, sequenced in a study of vaccination effects on CD4 cells after COVID-19. These receptors' antigens are unknown. TCRdb's copy holds only in-frame clones and misses some; the assay was immunoSEQ multiplex PCR. In the table there are 30,000 to 35,000 clones, 70% to 85% of which are singletons. This material consisted of CD4+ T cells from PBMCs cultured with a peptide pool, taken before COVID-19 vaccination. These receptors were taken from a human donor who had a prior SARS-CoV-2 infection. Both conserved end residues are part of each CDR3. Each record gives: V gene, J gene, D gene, clone size, CDR3 protein, CDR3 DNA. A D gene is named only where the DNA matches it firmly. Clone size, where shown, is once, few, many, or a class for clones that have expanded.

v_call: TRBV11-3; j_call: TRBJ2-3; d_call: -; clone_size: -; cdr3_aa: CASSLGATSTDTQYF; cdr3_nt: TGTGCCAGCAGCTTGGGGGCAACTAGCACAGATACGCAGTATTTT
v_call: TRBV5-8; j_call: TRBJ1-3; d_call: TRBD1; clone_size: -; cdr3_aa: CASSQGDSLGGNTIYF; cdr3_nt: TGTGCCAGCAGCCAAGGGGACAGTCTTGGAGGAAACACCATATATTTT
v_call: TRBV9; j_call: TRBJ2-5; d_call: TRBD2; clone_size: -; cdr3_aa: CASSVVSGGQETQYF; cdr3_nt: TGTGCCAGCAGCGTAGTTTCGGGGGGGCAAGAGACCCAGTACTTC
v_call: TRBV6-6; j_call: TRBJ2-7; d_call: -; clone_size: -; cdr3_aa: CASQTPRGLSYEQYF; cdr3_nt: TGTGCCAGCCAAACCCCCCGGGGGCTATCCTACGAGCAGTACTTC
v_call: TRBV28; j_call: TRBJ1-4; d_call: -; clone_size: -; cdr3_aa: CASSPDNREKLFF; cdr3_nt: TGTGCCAGCAGTCCGGACAACAGGGAGAAACTGTTTTTT
v_call: TRBV2; j_call: TRBJ1-5; d_call: -; clone_size: -; cdr3_aa: CASSVGRELPQHF; cdr3_nt: TGTGCCAGCAGTGTAGGGCGTGAACTGCCCCAGCATTTT
v_call: TRBV7-2; j_call: TRBJ1-5; d_call: -; clone_size: -; cdr3_aa: CASSLRGGTQPQHF; cdr3_nt: TGTGCCAGCAGCTTACGAGGAGGGACTCAGCCCCAGCATTTT
v_call: TRBV10-3; j_call: TRBJ1-1; d_call: -; clone_size: few; cdr3_aa: CAISESSGVDTEAFF; cdr3_nt: TGTGCCATCAGTGAGTCGTCAGGGGTAGACACTGAAGCTTTCTTT
v_call: TRBV9; j_call: TRBJ2-6; d_call: TRBD2; clone_size: -; cdr3_aa: CASSVGAGGLNSGANVLTF; cdr3_nt: TGTGCCAGCAGCGTAGGAGCGGGAGGCCTAAACTCTGGGGCCAACGTCCTGACTTTC
v_call: TRBV4-1; j_call: TRBJ2-1; d_call: -; clone_size: few; cdr3_aa: CASSQEVRLDYNEQFF; cdr3_nt: TGCGCCAGCAGCCAAGAGGTCCGGTTGGACTACAATGAGCAGTTCTTC